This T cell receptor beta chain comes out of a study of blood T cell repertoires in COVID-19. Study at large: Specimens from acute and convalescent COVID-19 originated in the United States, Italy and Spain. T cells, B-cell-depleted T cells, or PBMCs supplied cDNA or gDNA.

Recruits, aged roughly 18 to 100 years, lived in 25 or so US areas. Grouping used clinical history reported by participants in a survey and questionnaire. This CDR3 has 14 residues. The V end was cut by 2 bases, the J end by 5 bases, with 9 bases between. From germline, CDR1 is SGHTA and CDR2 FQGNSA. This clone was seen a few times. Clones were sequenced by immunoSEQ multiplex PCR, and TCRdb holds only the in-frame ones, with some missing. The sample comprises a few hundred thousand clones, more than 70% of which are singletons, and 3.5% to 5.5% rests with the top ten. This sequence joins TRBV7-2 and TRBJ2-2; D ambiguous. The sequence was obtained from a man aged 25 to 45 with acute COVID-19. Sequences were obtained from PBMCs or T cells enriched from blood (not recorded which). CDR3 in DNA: TGTGCCAGCAGCTTAAGCCCCCCGACCGGGGAGCTGTTTTTT. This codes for CASSLSPPTGELFF.